The 23 T cell receptor beta chains reported below all come from one sample, sequenced in a study of long-term antiretroviral therapy in people with HIV. The immunoSEQ assay was v3.0, run at survey level. Method: immunoSEQ multiplex PCR; TCRdb's copy keeps in-frame clones and lacks some. The data contain about 48,000 clones, around 80% of them singletons. Specimen: unsorted PBMCs, collected 0.8 years after starting antiretroviral therapy. These receptors came from a woman under 30 with HIV.

The chain joins TRBV27 to TRBJ2-1; 9 positions agree with TRBD2. Unmatched junction bases numbered 2, after V lost 5 bases and J lost 0 bases. The CDR3 sequence is 15 residues long. From germline, CDR1 is MNHEY and CDR2 SMNVEV (reference sequence). CDR3: CASSRSGSSYNEQFF. CDR3 coding DNA: TGTGCCAGCAGTCGTAGCGGGAGCTCCTACAATGAGCAGTTCTTC.

V gene TRBV28 combines with J gene TRBJ1-4; TRBD1 might be the D (5 bases). Germline CDR1 reads MDHEN; CDR2 reads SYDVKM. V was cut by 5 bases and J by 0 bases, with 10 bases left in between. This CDR3 region has 15 residues. The CDR3 reads CASSPTGATNEKLFF. The CDR3 coding sequence is TGTGCCAGCAGTCCTACGGGGGCAACTAATGAAAAACTGTTTTTT.

V usage is TRBV6-4 and J usage is TRBJ2-2, with 8 bases that match TRBD1. V lost 3 bases, J lost 3 bases, and 0 bases stayed unmatched. The CDR3 runs to 14 residues. The germline CDR1 and CDR2 sequences are MRHNA and SNTAGT. CDR3 bases: TGTGCCAGCAGTGAGGACAGGGACACCGGGGAGCTGTTTTTT. This sequence encodes CASSEDRDTGELFF.

This chain uses TRBV28 with TRBJ1-1; no definite D call. The CDR3 is 17 residues long. CDR1 is MDHEN and CDR2 is SYDVKM in the germline V gene. The V gene lost 1 base and the J gene lost 0 bases, with 15 bases spanning the gap. CDR3 coding DNA: TGTGCCAGCAGTTTATATCCCGGACGCTACCTGAACACTGAAGCTTTCTTT. Protein sequence: CASSLYPGRYLNTEAFF.

The chain combines TRBV5-6 with TRBJ2-5, with D possibly being TRBD2 (6 bases). The germline V and J ends were trimmed by 4 bases and 5 bases, with 24 bases remaining between them. The CDR3 contains 17 residues. The germline CDR1 and CDR2 sequences are SGHDT and YYEEEE. Here the CDR3 reads CASSLEYSREPKETQYF. The DNA of the CDR3 is TGTGCCAGCAGCCTGGAATACTCCCGGGAGCCGAAGGAGACCCAGTACTTC.

The chain recombines TRBV28 with TRBJ1-3, with TRBD1 identical over 10 bases. Trimming at V came to 5 bases and at J to 3 bases, leaving 7 bases not matched to a gene. Germline-derived CDR1 and CDR2 are MDHEN and SYDVKM. The CDR3 runs to 16 residues. The CDR3: CASSLRQGASGNTIYF. CDR3 DNA: TGTGCCAGCAGTCTTAGACAGGGGGCAAGTGGAAACACCATATATTTT.

The rearrangement links TRBV7-3 to TRBJ2-1; TRBD2 agrees at 8 bases. CDR1 and CDR2 from the germline V gene are SGHTA and FQGTGA. Losses at the gene ends were 4 bases for V and 5 bases for J; bases not matched to a gene: 13. This CDR3 is built from 17 residues. CDR3 in amino acids: CASSSRHAGGTNNEQFF. CDR3 nucleotides: TGTGCCAGCAGCTCCCGCCATGCGGGAGGCACGAACAATGAGCAGTTCTTC.

Only a few counts were recorded for this clone. The chain links TRBV29-1 to TRBJ2-4; unclear D gene. The CDR3 contains 10 residues. Germline V gives CDR1 SQVTM, CDR2 ANQGSEA. Trimming shortened V by 4 bases and J by 13 bases, and 11 bases separated the two germline ends. CDR3 DNA: TGCAGCGTTGGGCCAGTCCCCCAGTACTTC. Amino acid sequence: CSVGPVPQYF.

This sequence joins TRBV7-3 and TRBJ2-3, with 9 bases identical to TRBD2. The CDR3 is 16 residues long. With V trimmed by 1 base and J by 6 bases, 8 bases remained unmatched. Germline CDR1 and CDR2: SGHTA and FQGTGA. The chain's CDR3 is CASSLNRGGGHDTQYF. The CDR3 DNA is TGTGCCAGCAGCTTAAATCGCGGGGGGGGCCACGATACGCAGTATTTT. Drawing the rest from reference TRBV7-3 and TRBJ2-3, the complete variable domain is GAGVSQTPSNKVTEKGKYVELRCDPISGHTALYWYRQSLGQGPEFLIYFQGTGAADDSGLPNDRFFAVRPEGSVSTLKIQRTERGDSAVYLCASSLNRGGGHDTQYFGPGTRLTVL.

The CDR3, as DNA: TGTGCCATCAGTGAGTCCGGGACTCCCCACGAGCAGTACTTC. Amino acids: CAISESGTPHEQYF. The chain has TRBV10-3 and TRBJ2-7, with D possibly being TRBD2 (6 bases). Germline V gene lookup returns CDR1 ENHRY and CDR2 SYGVKD. V was cut by 0 bases and J by 5 bases, with 11 bases left in between. The length of the CDR3 is 14 residues.

V and J are TRBV14 and TRBJ2-5, with a possible D match to TRBD2 (6 bases). Germline V CDR1 and CDR2: SGHDN, FVKESK. Trimming stripped 0 bases from V and 5 bases from J, with 10 bases between. The CDR3 length is 14 residues. The DNA for the CDR3 is TGTGCCAGCAGCCAAGAGGAGGGGAGGGAGACCCAGTACTTC. This gives the protein CASSQEEGRETQYF.

The gene calls are TRBV5-5 and TRBJ2-6, with TRBD1 identical over 10 bases. Germline CDR1 SGHKS, CDR2 YYEKEE (reference sequence). The CDR3 contains 19 residues. V was clipped by 4 bases and J by 0 bases; unmatched bases: 10. CDR3 region: CASSQKGTGALSGANVLTF. CDR3 in DNA: TGTGCCAGCAGCCAGAAAGGGACAGGGGCCCTCTCTGGGGCCAACGTCCTGACTTTC.

This clone was counted only a few times. The chain joins TRBV7-6 to TRBJ2-3, with D possibly being TRBD2 (5 bases). V lost 1 base and J 2 bases, leaving 10 bases between the germline ends. This CDR3 has 15 amino acids. Germline CDR1 is SGHVS and CDR2 is FNYEAQ. CDR3 in amino acids: CASSLGTGVTDTQYF. DNA for the CDR3: TGTGCCAGCAGCTTAGGGACCGGGGTCACAGATACGCAGTATTTT.

V usage is TRBV10-3 and J usage is TRBJ2-7; D might be TRBD2 (5 bases). V dropped 10 bases and J dropped 5 bases, with 21 bases sitting between them. Germline values: CDR1 ENHRY, CDR2 SYGVKD. The CDR3 length is 14 residues. The CDR3, as DNA: TGTGCCACCTGGTTGAGCGGTACGACCAACGAGCAGTACTTC. Its protein product is CATWLSGTTNEQYF.

This chain links TRBV2 with TRBJ1-2; the D gene is possibly TRBD1 (6 bases). Trimming cost V 4 bases and J 4 bases, with 13 bases left between them. The germline CDR1 and CDR2 sequences are SNHLY and FYNNEI. The CDR3 is 14 amino acids. CDR3 amino acids: CASSGSRGGYGYTF. DNA for the CDR3: TGTGCCAGCAGTGGCAGCAGGGGTGGCTATGGCTACACCTTC.

The gene calls are TRBV19 and TRBJ1-5; possibly TRBD1 for D (6 bases). V gave up 3 bases and J gave up 6 bases, with 15 bases separating them. This CDR3 contains 15 residues. Germline V gives CDR1 LNHDA, CDR2 SQIVND (reference sequence). CDR3 protein: CASSIGWRGSQPQHF. The CDR3, as DNA: TGTGCCAGTAGTATCGGCTGGAGGGGGTCTCAGCCCCAGCATTTT.

This clone was recorded only once. CDR3 loop: CASSLSRGGRATNEKLFF. The DNA of the CDR3 is TGTGCCAGCAGCTTATCTCGCGGGGGGCGTGCAACTAATGAAAAACTGTTTTTT. The chain recombines TRBV11-2 with TRBJ1-4; weak D call: TRBD1 (6 bases). This CDR3 has 18 amino acids. V lost 2 bases to trimming and J lost 0 bases, with 16 bases between them. The germline V gene has CDR1 SGHAT and CDR2 FQNNGV.

This chain joins TRBV7-2 and TRBJ2-1; D call uncertain. V was clipped by 1 base and J by 5 bases, with 6 bases between them. Germline assignment: CDR1 SGHTA and CDR2 FQGNSA. The CDR3 is made up of 13 amino acids. The CDR3 reads CASSLGIHNEQFF. DNA for the CDR3: TGTGCCAGCAGCTTAGGTATCCACAATGAGCAGTTCTTC.

This chain joins TRBV25-1 and TRBJ1-5; 7 bases match TRBD1. The length of the CDR3 is 16 residues. CDR1 is MGHDK, CDR2 SYGVNS, per germline. Trimming took 2 bases from V and 0 from J; bases not matched to a gene: 4. CDR3 sequence reads: CASSEGTVYSNQPQHF. As DNA, the CDR3 is TGTGCCAGCAGTGAAGGGACAGTTTATAGCAATCAGCCCCAGCATTTT.

This chain links TRBV5-5 with TRBJ1-1; D remains ambiguous. The germline V gene encodes CDR1 SGHKS and CDR2 YYEKEE (reference sequence). The germline V and J ends were trimmed by 4 bases and 7 bases, with 14 bases remaining between them. The CDR3 totals 13 residues. The CDR3 loop reads CASSPVGDGEAFF. The CDR3 bases are TGTGCCAGCAGCCCGGTCGGGGATGGTGAAGCTTTCTTT.

This clone was detected a few times. The genes are TRBV5-1 and TRBJ2-2; D gene ambiguous. The CDR3 spans 15 residues. CDR1 is SGHRS and CDR2 is YFSETQ in the germline V gene. Between the trimmed V and J ends, which lost 4 bases and 2 bases, there was a span of 12 bases. The CDR3 sequence is CASSKNGFNTGELFF. The CDR3 DNA sequence: TGCGCCAGCAGCAAAAATGGGTTTAACACCGGGGAGCTGTTTTTT.

This rearrangement joins TRBV5-8 to TRBJ1-5; 7 bases fit TRBD1. This CDR3 spans 14 amino acids. Germline CDR1 is SGHTS and CDR2 is YDEGEE. Germline trimming cut 5 bases from V and 4 bases from J; bases unmatched to any gene: 6. The CDR3 region is CASSSGTENQPQHF. The CDR3 DNA reads TGTGCCAGCAGTTCCGGGACAGAAAATCAGCCCCAGCATTTT. Filled out from reference TRBV5-8 and TRBJ1-5, the complete variable domain reads EAGVTQSPTHLIKTRGQQATLRCSPISGHTSVYWYQQALGLGLQFLLWYDEGEERNRGNFPPRFSGRQFPNYSSELNVNALELEDSALYLCASSSGTENQPQHFGDGTRLSIL.

V and J are TRBV10-3 and TRBJ1-5; D not resolved. The CDR3 extends over 14 amino acids. The germline V and J ends were trimmed by 4 bases and 3 bases, with 10 bases remaining between them. CDR1 is ENHRY, CDR2 SYGVKD, per germline. CDR3 bases: TGTGCCATCAGTGTTGACAAGGCCAATCAGCCCCAGCATTTT. This encodes CAISVDKANQPQHF.